These 10 T cell receptor beta chains were all obtained from the same sample, sequenced in a study of technical replicates of blood from several donors. TCRdb's table, derived via immunoSEQ multiplex PCR, lists solely in-frame clones and lacks some. The sample records under 55,000 clones, around 95% being singletons. The sequenced material came from T cells isolated from PBMCs. All receptors derive from a human donor in good health.

This chain uses TRBV6-1 with TRBJ1-2; the match to TRBD1 covers 7 bases. The CDR3 has 14 residues. Trimming at V came to 5 bases and at J to 4 bases, leaving 7 bases not matched to a gene. CDR1 and CDR2 (germline): MNHNS, SASEGT. Here the CDR3 reads CASSLQGIAYGYTF. The DNA of the CDR3 is TGTGCCAGCAGTTTACAGGGGATTGCCTATGGCTACACCTTC.

V and J are TRBV27 and TRBJ1-2; a weak D match, TRBD1 (6 bases). This CDR3 region has 16 residues. V was shortened by 6 bases and J by 4 bases, with 21 bases between the two germline ends. The germline V gene has CDR1 MNHEY and CDR2 SMNVEV (reference sequence). This CDR3 reads CASSSSPRGPIYGYTF. As DNA, the CDR3 is TGTGCCAGCAGCTCTTCTCCCAGGGGTCCCATCTATGGCTACACCTTC.

The genes are TRBV5-8 and TRBJ2-1; 7 bases agree with TRBD1. This CDR3 is built from 13 residues. Trimming removed 7 bases from V and 5 bases from J; junction bases left unmatched: 6. Per the germline V gene, CDR1 is SGHTS and CDR2 is YDEGEE. CDR3 sequence: CASPSGQDNEQFF. CDR3 sequence (DNA): TGTGCCAGCCCTAGTGGACAGGACAATGAGCAGTTCTTC.

The chain employs TRBV25-1 and TRBJ2-2; D is unresolved. The V gene lost 2 bases and the J gene lost 5 bases, with 9 bases spanning the gap. Per the germline V gene, CDR1 is MGHDK and CDR2 is SYGVNS. The CDR3 is made up of 14 amino acids. The CDR3 DNA is TGTGCCAGCAGTGAACTACAGACAACCGGGGAGCTGTTTTTT. It is translated as CASSELQTTGELFF.

The chain links TRBV5-4 to TRBJ1-3; 9 bases agree with TRBD1. This CDR3 spans 16 amino acids. The ends lost 4 bases at V and 4 bases at J; junction bases unmatched: 9. Germline V gene data show CDR1 as SGHNT and CDR2 as YYREEE (reference sequence). The CDR3, as DNA: TGTGCCAGCAGCCCAGAACAGGGGGCGCGCGGAAACACCATATATTTT. It yields the protein CASSPEQGARGNTIYF.

The chain recombines TRBV6-1 with TRBJ2-7; D gene unclear. V was pared by 0 bases and J by 4 bases, with 16 bases between. The CDR3 extends over 16 amino acids. Germline-derived CDR1 and CDR2 are MNHNS and SASEGT. CDR3 DNA sequence: TGTGCCAGCAGTGAAGCGCTCCACTACACGGCGTACGAGCAGTACTTC. It translates to CASSEALHYTAYEQYF.

The chain is built from TRBV5-6 and TRBJ2-7, with no clear D. Germline-derived CDR1 and CDR2 are SGHDT and YYEEEE. This CDR3 has 12 residues. Trimming pared 3 bases from V and 3 bases from J, leaving 7 bases between. CDR3 amino acids: CASSSTFYEQYF. DNA of the CDR3: TGTGCCAGCAGCTCGACTTTCTACGAGCAGTACTTC.

J is TRBJ2-1 and V is TRBV5-8; 7 bases are a match to TRBD1. J lost 2 bases, V lost 4 bases, and 3 bases had no gene match. The CDR3 runs 14 residues. Germline values: CDR1 SGHTS, CDR2 YDEGEE. CDR3 bases: TGTGCCAGCAGCACGGGACAGCCCTACAATGAGCAGTTCTTC. Translating it yields CASSTGQPYNEQFF.

The gene calls are TRBV7-2 and TRBJ2-5; 7 bases are a match to TRBD2. The CDR3 consists of 13 residues. After removal of 1 base from V and 13 bases from J, the junction contained 9 bases not matched to a gene. Germline V gene sequence: CDR1 SGHTA, CDR2 FQGNSA. The CDR3 bases are TGTGCCAGCAGCTTAGAACCTAGGGAGGGCCGGTACTTC. Its translation is CASSLEPREGRYF.

The V call is TRBV29-1, the J call TRBJ2-7, with 15 bases matching TRBD2. This CDR3 has 15 residues. J was trimmed by 3 bases and V by 2 bases; bases with no gene match: 2. Germline CDR1 reads SQVTM; CDR2 reads ANQGSEA. CDR3 DNA: TGCAGCGTTGAAACGGGACTAGCGGGAGGCTACGAGCAGTACTTC. Amino acids: CSVETGLAGGYEQYF.